This record looks at one T cell receptor (beta chain) sequence and its context. A much larger clonotype is one base distant, so this may be a read error. This CDR3 region has 13 residues. Per germline, CDR1 SGHTA and CDR2 FQGTGA. The sample belongs to a study of T-cell reconstitution after alpha-beta-depleted transplantation in children. Unique molecular identifiers were incorporated during preparation of the TCRbeta library. TCRdb ran MiXCR on the PCR reads and lists one entry per CDR3 protein. The sample holds roughly 280,000 distinct CDR3 sequences, around a tenth seen once. The source of this sequence is a male patient between 2 and 10 years old who had a stem cell transplant for chronic granulomatous disease, so the T cells may come from the graft donor. This chain links TRBV7-3 with TRBJ2-5, with D hard to call. Material: peripheral blood, obtained 180 days after TCRalphabeta/CD19-depleted stem cell transplant. The CDR3 spells CSSSLHKTGTQYF. In DNA form, the CDR3 reads TGTTCCAGCAGCTTACACAAAACCGGGACCCAGTACTTC.